This T cell receptor beta chain was recorded in a study of blood T cell repertoires in COVID-19. Study-wide context: COVID-19 samples, acute and convalescent, were from the United States, Italy and Spain. T cells, B-cell-depleted T cells, or PBMCs provided the cDNA or gDNA that served as material.

Germline loops: CDR1 LGHDT, CDR2 YNNKEL (reference sequence). V was shortened by 4 bases and J by 4 bases, with 16 bases between the two germline ends. There are 15 residues in the CDR3. Per the original methods: Researchers report that nucleated cell counts were estimated from reference gene primer amplification. Only in-frame clones appear in the TCRdb table, and some are missing; sequencing was by immunoSEQ multiplex PCR. That table supplies the V and J calls and clone size; D and trimming were determined from the DNA. The sample has about 93,000 clones, around nine tenths seen once. The chain has TRBV3-1 (or the pseudogene TRBV3-2) and TRBJ1-1, with no clear D. Sequenced input: peripheral blood. This clonotype was sampled from a woman older than 75 with acute or convalescent COVID-19. The CDR3 DNA is TGTGCCAGCAGCCGCCGATTTTACGGCGGCACTGAAGCTTTCTTT. Translating gives CASSRRFYGGTEAFF.